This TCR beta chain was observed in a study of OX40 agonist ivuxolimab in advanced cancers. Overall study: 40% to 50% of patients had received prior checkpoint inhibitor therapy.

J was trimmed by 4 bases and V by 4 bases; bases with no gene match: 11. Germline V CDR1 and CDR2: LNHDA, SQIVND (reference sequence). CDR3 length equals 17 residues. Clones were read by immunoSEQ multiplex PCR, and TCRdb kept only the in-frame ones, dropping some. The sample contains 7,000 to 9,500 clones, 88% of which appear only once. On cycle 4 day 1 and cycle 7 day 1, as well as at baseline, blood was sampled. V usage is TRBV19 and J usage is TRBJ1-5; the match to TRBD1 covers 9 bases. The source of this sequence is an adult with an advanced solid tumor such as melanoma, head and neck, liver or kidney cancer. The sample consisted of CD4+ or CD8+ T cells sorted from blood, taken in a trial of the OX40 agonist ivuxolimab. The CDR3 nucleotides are TGTGCCAGTAGTAAACCGACCGGGACAGGGCCGAATCAGCCCCAGCATTTT. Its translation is CASSKPTGTGPNQPQHF. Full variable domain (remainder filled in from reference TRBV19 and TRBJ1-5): DGGITQSPKYLFRKEGQNVTLSCEQNLNHDAMYWYRQDPGQGLRLIYYSQIVNDFQKGDIAEGYSVSREKKESFPLTVTSAQKNPTAFYLCASSKPTGTGPNQPQHFGDGTRLSIL.